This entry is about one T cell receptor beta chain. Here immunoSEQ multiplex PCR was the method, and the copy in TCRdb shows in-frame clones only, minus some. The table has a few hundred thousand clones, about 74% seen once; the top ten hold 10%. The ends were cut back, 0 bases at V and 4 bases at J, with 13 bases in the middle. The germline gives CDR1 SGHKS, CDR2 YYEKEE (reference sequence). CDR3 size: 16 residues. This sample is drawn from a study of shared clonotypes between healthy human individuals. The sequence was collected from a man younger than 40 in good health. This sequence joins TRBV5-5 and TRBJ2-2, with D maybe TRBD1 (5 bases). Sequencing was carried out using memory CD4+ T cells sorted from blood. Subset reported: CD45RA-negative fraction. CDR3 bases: TGTGCCAGCAGCTTGGAACTACAGGTCGTCACCGGGGAGCTGTTTTTT. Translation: CASSLELQVVTGELFF.